This is a list of T cell receptor beta chains from one sample in a study of control samples from healthy donors and cancer patients. The data were produced by immunoSEQ multiplex PCR, yet TCRdb's version contains in-frame clones alone and is incomplete. The table records about 140,000 clones, around 90% of them present only once. Sequenced sample: blood. The receptors here all came from a man aged 25 to 40 in good health. Both conserved end residues are part of each CDR3. D genes are given only for firm matches. Size is stated for part of the rows, as once, few or many counts, or as a class when the clone is expanded.

D gene	V gene	J gene	clone size	CDR3 length	CDR3 DNA	CDR3 protein
NA	TRBV6-2/TRBV6-3	TRBJ2-7	NA	11	TGTGCCAGCAGTAAACAGGCGGGGCTGGACTTC	CASSKQAGLDF
NA	TRBV5-6	TRBJ1-2	NA	17	TGTGCCAGCGCCGAGATGACGCGGGGACCTTGGGACTATGGCTACACCTTC	CASAEMTRGPWDYGYTF
TRBD1	TRBV7-9	TRBJ1-6	NA	15	TGTGCCAGCAGCTTTTCGGACAGGGAGGCGTCACCCCTCCACTTT	CASSFSDREASPLHF
NA	TRBV18	TRBJ2-7	NA	15	TGTGCCAGCTCCCCCTCGGCAGGCAGCTCCTACGAGCAGTACTTC	CASSPSAGSSYEQYF
NA	TRBV7-2	TRBJ2-2	NA	13	TGTGCCAGCAGCTTCGCAGGGTCCGGGGAGCTGTTTTTT	CASSFAGSGELFF
TRBD1	TRBV27	TRBJ2-5	NA	16	TGTGCCAGCAGTTCCCTAGACAGGGGGCTGGAGGAGACCCAGTACTTC	CASSSLDRGLEETQYF
NA	TRBV13	TRBJ2-7	once	16	TGTGCCAGCAGCCCCCTAAAGGTTCCACTGATCTCCGAGCAGTACTTC	CASSPLKVPLISEQYF
NA	TRBV6-5	TRBJ2-7	NA	15	TGTGCCAGCAGGTCACAGGGGGAGGGTCCCTACGAGCAGTACTTC	CASRSQGEGPYEQYF
NA	TRBV18	TRBJ2-3	NA	14	TGTGCCAGCGCCCTGGGTCCAGGGACGGATACGCAGTATTTT	CASALGPGTDTQYF
NA	TRBV20-1	TRBJ2-7	NA	13	TGCAGTGCTAGTCGTCGGGCGGGCTACGAGCAGTACTTC	CSASRRAGYEQYF
NA	TRBV19	TRBJ2-1	NA	16	TGTGCCAGTAGTGTGGGACCAAGTAGGTCCTACAATGAGCAGTTCTTC	CASSVGPSRSYNEQFF
NA	TRBV19	TRBJ2-7	NA	14	TGTGCCAGTAGCAGCGACAGGCCCTCCTACGAGCAGTACTTC	CASSSDRPSYEQYF
NA	TRBV19	TRBJ1-1	NA	12	TGTGCCAGTAGTATAGCCAGGGGTGAAGCTTTCTTT	CASSIARGEAFF
NA	TRBV11-3	TRBJ2-7	NA	11	TGTGCCAGCAGCCTAAACGACGAGCAGTACTTC	CASSLNDEQYF
TRBD1	TRBV2	TRBJ2-2	NA	18	TGTGCCAGCAGTGACGGGCAGGGGGCATGGGCGAACACCGGGGAGCTGTTTTTT	CASSDGQGAWANTGELFF
NA	TRBV5-5	TRBJ2-7	few	14	TGTGCCAGCAGCTTACAGGGTTCGGTATACGAGCAGTACTTC	CASSLQGSVYEQYF
NA	TRBV21-1	TRBJ2-2	NA	17	TGTGCCAGCAGCAAATTCCGGCCGGGACAGACGACCGGGGAGCTGTTTTTT	CASSKFRPGQTTGELFF